This TCR beta chain comes out of a study of cytomegalovirus exposure and HLA in healthy donors. Findings and limits, study-wide: It was in a later analysis that TCR association rates were seen to vary by HLA locus, highest for DRB1 and lowest for HLA-C.

13 Jbeta primers and 60 Vbeta primers were used for the PCR. Using immunoSEQ multiplex PCR, the repertoire was profiled, and TCRdb retains in-frame clones only, with some absent. The sample records about 110,000 clones, under 85% being singletons. Points on this clone: Its antigen is still unknown.

The source of this sequence is a man aged 40-50 years in good health and CMV-seronegative. Material for sequencing was PBMCs.

This CDR3 is CASSSFGTGNQPQHF. CDR3 coding DNA: TGTGCCAGCAGCTCTTTCGGGACAGGCAATCAGCCCCAGCATTTT. This chain joins TRBV5-6 and TRBJ1-5; TRBD1 matches at 7 bases. Germline V gives CDR1 SGHDT, CDR2 YYEEEE. The V and J ends lost 3 bases and 2 bases, in that order; junction bases with no gene match: 5. CDR3 length equals 15 residues.